These 32 T cell receptor beta chains were sequenced from one sample in a study of CD8+CD57+ T cells in acquired aplastic anemia. Genomic DNA templated the TCR beta VDJ and CDR3 profiling. TCRdb reprocessed the reads via MiXCR and lists one record per CDR3 protein. The sample yields about 210,000 distinct CDR3 sequences, roughly 55% seen once. Sequencing was carried out using sorted CD4+, CD8+, or CD8+CD57+ T cells (not recorded which) from PBMCs. These receptors were collected from a human donor in good health.

In its sample, this clonotype was seen many times. The chain recombines TRBV6-5 with TRBJ2-1; 8 nucleotides match TRBD2. The CDR3 runs 17 residues. V lost 5 bases and J lost 4; bases outside the gene matches: 13. Germline CDR1 reads MNHEY; CDR2 reads SVGAGI. The CDR3 coding sequence is TGTGCCAGCAGTGGCCCAGGGACTAGGACAATTTACAATGAGCAGTTCTTC. Translation: CASSGPGTRTIYNEQFF.

With respect to this clonotype: A read error may be the cause here, since a much bigger clone is one base away. Because the CDR3 is missing its conserved closing phenylalanine or tryptophan, this is likely a read error. The chain couples TRBV6-5 to TRBJ2-7; 7 nucleotides line up with TRBD2. The CDR3 is 16 amino acids. Germline values: CDR1 MNHEY, CDR2 SVGAGI. Unmatched junction bases numbered 10, after V lost 3 bases and J lost 2 bases. The CDR3 sequence is CASSYSPSGSAYEQYL. The CDR3, as DNA: TGTGCCAGCAGTTATTCCCCTAGCGGTTCCGCCTACGAGCAGTACCTC.

This rearrangement joins TRBV5-5 to TRBJ1-5; D is unclear. This CDR3 is built from 15 residues. Per germline, CDR1 SGHKS and CDR2 YYEKEE (reference sequence). V was clipped by 0 bases and J by 8 bases, with 15 bases between them. The CDR3 spells CASSLVGRPGEPQHF. The CDR3 nucleotides are TGTGCCAGCAGCTTGGTCGGGAGACCCGGGGAGCCCCAGCATTTT.

This clonotype has just a few counts. Being one base from a much bigger clone, this may be a read error. The chain is built from TRBV7-9 and TRBJ2-6; D remains ambiguous. Looked up from germline, CDR1 is SEHNR and CDR2 is FQNEAQ (reference sequence). This CDR3 is built from 16 residues. The CDR3 is CVSSSRQGSGANVLTF. In nucleotides, the CDR3 is TGTGTCAGCAGCTCTCGACAAGGCTCTGGGGCCAACGTCCTGACTTTC.

The rearrangement links TRBV25-1 to TRBJ2-7; 10 bases are shared with TRBD2. TRBJ2-5 explains the end of the DNA better; the J call may be wrong. Germline loops: CDR1 MGHDK, CDR2 SYGVNS. The CDR3 runs to 15 residues. CDR3 loop: CASSPPRLAGETQYF. The CDR3, as DNA: TGTGCCAGCAGTCCCCCTAGACTAGCGGGAGAGACCCAGTACTTC.

CDR3: CASSAGAEEQYF. The CDR3 nucleotides read TGTGCCAGCAGTGCGGGAGCCGAGGAGCAGTACTTC. V is TRBV2 and J is TRBJ2-7, with a weak D call TRBD2 (6 bases). Germline CDR1 and CDR2: SNHLY and FYNNEI. The CDR3 loop spans 12 amino acids. V lost 4 bases and J lost 7, with 11 bases in between.

This clonotype was observed at least ten times. This chain links TRBV10-2 with TRBJ2-1; D perhaps matches TRBD1 (6 bases). This CDR3 contains 16 residues. Trimming shortened V by 7 bases and J by 5 bases, and 21 bases separated the two germline ends. The germline gives CDR1 WSHSY, CDR2 SAAADI. As DNA, the CDR3 is TGCGCCAGCAAAAATACAGGGAGAGTAACAAACAATGAGCAGTTCTTC. It translates to CASKNTGRVTNNEQFF.

This clonotype was picked up a small number of times. V gene TRBV20-1 combines with J gene TRBJ2-2; tentatively, D is TRBD1 (6 bases). CDR3 length equals 15 residues. Germline-derived CDR1 and CDR2 are DFQATT and SNEGSKA (reference sequence). V lost 3 bases and J lost 2, with 13 bases in between. As DNA, the CDR3 is TGCAGTGCTAGTGACGACAGGTACAACACCGGGGAGCTGTTTTTT. Encoded protein: CSASDDRYNTGELFF.

The rearrangement joins TRBV2 to TRBJ1-4, with D unresolved. Looked up from germline, CDR1 is SNHLY and CDR2 is FYNNEI. The ends were cut back, 2 bases at V and 7 bases at J, with 17 bases in the middle. The CDR3 runs to 16 residues. The CDR3 DNA reads TGTGCCAGCAGTGAAAATAGTGTAGGGCTGGTTGAAAAACTGTTTTTT. Its translation is CASSENSVGLVEKLFF.

This clonotype appeared a few times. The V and J genes are TRBV7-2 and TRBJ1-1; TRBD1 matches at 7 bases. V was pared by 4 bases and J by 5 bases, with 4 bases of the junction left unmatched. Germline CDR1 and CDR2: SGHTA and FQGNSA. The CDR3 is made up of 13 amino acids. CDR3 nucleotide sequence: TGTGCCAGCAGCTCTACAGGGGTGACTGAAGCTTTCTTT. Its translation is CASSSTGVTEAFF.

This sequence joins TRBV9 and TRBJ1-1; D remains ambiguous. Between the trimmed V and J ends, which lost 7 bases and 0 bases, there was a span of 13 bases. Germline CDR1 reads SGDLS; CDR2 reads YYNGEE. CDR3 length: 14 amino acids. The CDR3 region is CASAPTSLNTEAFF. The CDR3 DNA sequence: TGTGCCAGCGCTCCTACTAGTCTGAACACTGAAGCTTTCTTT.

The V gene is TRBV20-1, the J gene TRBJ2-1; D may be TRBD2 (5 bases). Trimming pared 1 base from V and 0 bases from J, leaving 10 bases between. This CDR3 region has 15 residues. Germline loops: CDR1 DFQATT, CDR2 SNEGSKA (reference sequence). The CDR3, as DNA: TGCAGTGCTAGAGTAGCGTTTCTCTCCTACAATGAGCAGTTCTTC. Translation: CSARVAFLSYNEQFF.

The chain joins TRBV7-8 to TRBJ2-1; D gene uncertain. Trimming shortened V by 0 bases and J by 10 bases, and 10 bases separated the two germline ends. The CDR3 contains 13 residues. Germline V gene sequence: CDR1 SGHVS, CDR2 FQNEAQ. The chain's CDR3 is CASSLAGSWEQFF. The DNA of the CDR3 is TGTGCCAGCAGCTTAGCTGGTTCTTGGGAGCAGTTCTTC.

The chain uses TRBV10-3 and TRBJ1-6; D may be TRBD1 (6 bases). This CDR3 spans 13 amino acids. The V and J ends lost 6 bases and 8 bases respectively, with 11 bases between them. CDR1 is ENHRY, CDR2 SYGVKD, per germline. The CDR3 reads CAISGGQDSPLHF. The CDR3 DNA is TGTGCCATCAGCGGGGGGCAGGATTCACCCCTCCACTTT.

This clonotype was recorded many times. The chain uses TRBV4-1 and TRBJ2-7; D possibly corresponds to TRBD2 (6 bases). With 1 base removed from V and 2 bases from J, the gap between germline ends came to 12 bases. The germline V gene encodes CDR1 MGHRA and CDR2 YSYEKL. The CDR3 totals 15 residues. The CDR3 DNA reads as TGCGCCAGCAGCCAAGCCCGGGGACTGACCTACGAGCAGTACTTC. This sequence encodes CASSQARGLTYEQYF.

This clonotype was seen a handful of times. J is TRBJ1-2 and V is TRBV24-1, with no clear D. V was clipped by 8 bases and J by 1 base, with 7 bases between them. The CDR3 extends over 12 amino acids. Looked up from germline, CDR1 is KGHDR and CDR2 is SFDVKD. For the CDR3, the DNA is TGTGCCACCAATGGGCTTAACTATGGCTACACCTTC. This codes for CATNGLNYGYTF.

This clonotype was detected a few times. The chain employs TRBV2 and TRBJ2-7, with D possibly being TRBD1 or TRBD2 (5 bases each). V was clipped by 6 bases and J by 0 bases, with 12 bases between them. CDR1 is SNHLY, CDR2 FYNNEI, per germline. The length of the CDR3 is 14 residues. CDR3 sequence: CASRGPKGSYEQYF. CDR3 DNA: TGTGCCAGCAGGGGACCTAAAGGCTCCTACGAGCAGTACTTC.

This clonotype was seen at least ten times. This chain links TRBV10-2 with TRBJ1-1; possible D gene TRBD1, 5 bases. Germline CDR1 WSHSY, CDR2 SAAADI. The V end was cut by 6 bases, the J end by 5 bases, with 13 bases between. CDR3 length: 13 amino acids. CDR3 loop: CASSPARGTEAFF. The CDR3 DNA follows: TGCGCCAGCAGCCCAGCCCGGGGGACTGAAGCTTTCTTT.

This chain connects TRBV11-2 to TRBJ2-2; unclear D gene. Germline values: CDR1 SGHAT, CDR2 FQNNGV. Trimming took 1 base from V and 11 from J, leaving 11 bases between them. The CDR3 consists of 13 residues. CDR3 loop: CASSLGGSYELFF. The CDR3, as DNA: TGTGCCAGCAGCTTAGGGGGATCCTACGAGCTGTTTTTT.

This chain links TRBV7-6 with TRBJ1-6; D is undetermined. The V end lost 6 bases, the J end lost 4 bases, and 13 bases lay between the germline ends. The CDR3 loop spans 15 amino acids. The germline V gene has CDR1 SGHVS and CDR2 FNYEAQ. The chain's CDR3 is CASRFSGEYNSPLHF. The CDR3 nucleotides are TGTGCCAGCAGATTTAGCGGGGAGTATAATTCACCCCTCCACTTT. The entire variable domain, with the rest obtained from reference TRBV7-6 and TRBJ1-6, is as follows: GAGVSQSPRYKVTKRGQDVALRCDPISGHVSLYWYRQALGQGPEFLTYFNYEAQQDKSGLPNDRFSAERPEGSISTLTIQRTEQRDSAMYRCASRFSGEYNSPLHFGNGTRLTVT.

The chain recombines TRBV15 with TRBJ2-5; D ambiguous. Germline V CDR1 and CDR2: LNHNV, YYDKDF (reference sequence). The CDR3 sequence is 14 residues long. V lost 6 bases to trimming and J lost 3 bases, with 14 bases between them. CDR3 residues: CATSSSVIEETQYF. DNA for the CDR3: TGTGCCACCAGTTCGTCGGTTATTGAAGAGACCCAGTACTTC.

The rearrangement uses TRBV9 and TRBJ2-7, with D perhaps being TRBD1 or TRBD2 (6 bases each). Germline V gene sequence: CDR1 SGDLS, CDR2 YYNGEE. V was pared by 2 bases and J by 3 bases, with 18 bases between. The CDR3 has 16 residues. CDR3 sequence: CASSVDPGAANYEQYF. DNA of the CDR3: TGTGCCAGCAGCGTCGACCCGGGGGCCGCTAACTACGAGCAGTACTTC.

This sequence joins TRBV20-1 and TRBJ1-6; 8 positions agree with TRBD1. The CDR3 totals 15 residues. V lost 5 bases to trimming and J lost 10 bases; unmatched junction nucleotides: 13. CDR1 is DFQATT and CDR2 is SNEGSKA in the germline V gene (reference sequence). CDR3 region: CSAPRETGANSPLHF. DNA of the CDR3: TGCAGTGCTCCACGGGAGACAGGGGCGAACTCACCCCTCCACTTT.

The V call is TRBV5-1, the J call TRBJ1-4, with D unresolved. The CDR3 length is 15 residues. V lost 0 bases and J 1 base, leaving 7 bases between the germline ends. Germline lookup yields CDR1 SGHRS and CDR2 YFSETQ. DNA for the CDR3: TGCGCCAGCAGCTTGGGGGAGCTAACTAATGAAAAACTGTTTTTT. This codes for CASSLGELTNEKLFF.

This sequence joins TRBV2 and TRBJ1-1; D ambiguous. V shed 4 bases and J shed 0 bases, with 9 bases lying between them. Germline V gene sequence: CDR1 SNHLY, CDR2 FYNNEI. The CDR3 consists of 14 residues. The chain's CDR3 is CASSVELLNTEAFF. The CDR3 nucleotides are TGTGCCAGCAGTGTTGAACTTCTGAACACTGAAGCTTTCTTT.

A remark on this clonotype: With a much larger clone just one base away, this may be a read error. The rearrangement joins TRBV7-9 to TRBJ2-7; D is undetermined. Germline V gives CDR1 SEHNR, CDR2 FQNEAQ (reference sequence). Trimming shortened V by 5 bases and J by 3 bases, and 17 bases separated the two germline ends. The CDR3 sequence is 15 residues long. The CDR3 region has the DNA TGTGCCAGCAGCCAAGAATCACCGTCGAACTACGAGCAGTACTTC. Translated, it gives CASSQESPSNYEQYF.

This clonotype was recorded at least ten times. The DNA of the CDR3 is TGTGCCAGCAGTCCCCGGGACGACAATGGAAACACCATATATTTT. This encodes CASSPRDDNGNTIYF. This chain joins TRBV2 and TRBJ1-3, with D perhaps matching TRBD1 (5 bases). CDR1 is SNHLY, CDR2 FYNNEI, per germline. Trimming cost V 5 bases and J 3 bases, with 14 bases left between them. This CDR3 region has 15 residues.

This clonotype was detected ten times or more. The chain recombines TRBV3-1 with TRBJ2-2, with D tentatively TRBD2 (6 bases). Trimming removed 1 base from V and 9 bases from J, with 12 bases in between. The CDR3 has 14 amino acids. Germline V gene data show CDR1 as LGHDT and CDR2 as YNNKEL (reference sequence). This CDR3 reads CASSQGGDHRELFF. In DNA, the CDR3 is TGTGCCAGCAGCCAAGGGGGGGACCACCGGGAGCTGTTTTTT.

The chain links TRBV20-1 to TRBJ2-7, with 8 nucleotides matching TRBD2. CDR3 length: 15 amino acids. The J segment lost 4 bases and the V segment lost 0 bases, leaving 8 bases of the junction unmatched. Looked up from germline, CDR1 is DFQATT and CDR2 is SNEGSKA (reference sequence). CDR3 DNA: TGCAGTGCTAGAGATCGGACCAGCGGGGGATACGAGCAGTACTTC. Translating it yields CSARDRTSGGYEQYF.

This chain joins TRBV7-2 and TRBJ1-2, with a weak D call TRBD1 (5 bases). The germline V gene has CDR1 SGHTA and CDR2 FQGNSA. The CDR3 spans 12 residues. V lost 4 bases to trimming and J lost 3 bases, with 6 bases between them. CDR3 loop: CASSSTDYGYTF. In DNA form, the CDR3 reads TGTGCCAGCAGCTCGACAGACTATGGCTACACCTTC.

This clonotype occurred many times. J is TRBJ2-7 and V is TRBV9; possible D gene TRBD2, 5 bases. Per germline, CDR1 SGDLS and CDR2 YYNGEE. The ends were cut back, 0 bases at V and 0 bases at J, with 10 bases in the middle. The CDR3 is made up of 15 amino acids. The CDR3 spells CASSVGVTNSYEQYF. The CDR3 bases are TGTGCCAGCAGCGTAGGGGTGACTAACTCCTACGAGCAGTACTTC.

The CDR3 spells CASSSGGKETQYF. The DNA for the CDR3 is TGTGCCAGCTCTAGCGGGGGGAAAGAGACCCAGTACTTC. This chain links TRBV10-3 with TRBJ2-5; 11 nucleotides align to TRBD2. Germline V lookup: CDR1 ENHRY, CDR2 SYGVKD. The CDR3 contains 13 residues. J lost 3 bases, V lost 10 bases, and 4 bases had no gene match.